This T cell receptor beta chain was retrieved from a study of beta chain features in type 1 diabetes. Findings and limits, study-wide: Shorter templates might be favored by PCR, equally in patients and controls. Shortening that was moderate but significant affected the TCRB CDR3s of Type 1 diabetes patients in all four CD4+ subsets. Type 1 diabetes patients had fewer VDJ junction insertions and more deletions.

Regarding this clone: Its specificity is not known.

What was sequenced were expressed TCRB transcripts, since all of the isolated RNA had been reverse transcribed. Sequencing used immunoSEQ multiplex PCR; TCRdb keeps in-frame clones, though not all of them. The sample gives about 150,000 clones, more than 9% of which show up once; roughly 1.4% is in the top ten. CDR3 size: 11 residues. V gave up 11 bases and J gave up 7 bases, with 14 bases separating them. Germline CDR1 LGHNA, CDR2 YSLEER. Staining for CD45RO/CCR7/CD25/CD127/CD95/CD27 allowed sorting of CD4+ naive, central memory, regulatory and stem cell-like memory cells. This sequence originates from a man aged 18 to 30 in good health. The source material was naive CD4+ T cells from blood. The V gene is TRBV4-3, the J gene TRBJ1-2; perhaps TRBD1 as D (6 bases). The CDR3 coding sequence is TGCGCCCAGGGGAGGGCCCTTGGCTACACCTTC. Protein sequence: CAQGRALGYTF.